This T cell receptor beta chain appears in the sequencing data of a study of early T cells in non-severe SARS-CoV-2 infection. At the level of the study: Chains were not paired, and sequencing was done on bulk RNA from unsorted whole blood.

Unique molecular identifiers (one per individual cDNA molecule) were attached. TCRdb re-analysed the 5' RACE reads in MiXCR, keeping a single row per CDR3 protein. The sample lists some 58,000 distinct CDR3 sequences, around 11% occurring once. Study-level points and caveats: VDJdb matching favored anti-spike CD8 responses, missing private and CD4 specificities.

Comments on this clonotype: Its specificity is unknown.

CDR1 is SGHTA, CDR2 FQGNSA, per germline. The CDR3 covers 15 residues. V lost 10 bases, J lost 3 bases, and 19 bases lay in between. Sample: whole blood, taken at baseline. This chain links TRBV7-2 with TRBJ1-3; tentative D call: TRBD1 (6 bases). The source of this sequence is an adult who was a healthcare worker with PCR-confirmed SARS-CoV-2 infection or an uninfected control (not recorded which). The CDR3 nucleotides read TGTGCCACAACAAGGGGGTATTCTCTTGGAAACACCATATATTTT. Amino acids: CATTRGYSLGNTIYF.